These 24 T cell receptor beta chains share one sample of origin, sequenced in a study of T-cell reconstitution after alpha-beta-depleted transplantation in children. Library preparation (for TCRbeta) was performed with unique molecular identifiers. TCRdb processed the PCR reads anew with MiXCR; each CDR3 protein has one entry. The sample lists hundreds of thousands of distinct CDR3 sequences, roughly 14% seen once, with roughly 0.84% in the top ten. The sequencing here drew on PBMCs, taken before TCRalphabeta/CD19-depleted stem cell transplant. These receptors all stem from a girl aged 2 to 10 with congenital amegakaryocytic thrombocytopenia, due to receive a stem cell transplant.

Many counts were recorded for this clonotype. V gene TRBV20-1 combines with J gene TRBJ2-2; perhaps D is TRBD1 or TRBD2 (6 bases each). CDR1 and CDR2 (germline): DFQATT, SNEGSKA (reference sequence). V was clipped by 6 bases and J by 5 bases, with 19 bases between them. This CDR3 comprises 15 residues. CDR3 nucleotide sequence: TGCAGTGCAACAGGCGGAGGAGGGGGTACCGGGGAGCTGTTTTTT. It encodes CSATGGGGGTGELFF.

This clonotype was counted only a few times. The gene calls are TRBV18 and TRBJ2-4; 11 bases fit TRBD2. The germline V gene encodes CDR1 KGHSH and CDR2 LQKENI. This CDR3 has 14 residues. Trimming cost V 3 bases and J 6 bases; bases outside gene matches: 1. This CDR3 reads CASSPGTSGNIQYF. Here the CDR3 DNA reads TGTGCCAGCTCACCCGGGACTAGCGGAAACATTCAGTACTTC.

Many counts were recorded for this clonotype. This sequence joins TRBV5-1 and TRBJ1-1; D is unresolved. The V gene lost 1 base and the J gene lost 5 bases, with 15 bases spanning the gap. This CDR3 has 15 amino acids. CDR1 SGHRS and CDR2 YFSETQ come from the germline V gene. The CDR3 DNA reads as TGCGCCAGCAGCTTGATTTCCGGGGTCAGGACTGAAGCTTTCTTT. It is translated as CASSLISGVRTEAFF.

The chain has TRBV20-1 and TRBJ2-1, with 7 bases that match TRBD2. Germline loops: CDR1 DFQATT, CDR2 SNEGSKA (reference sequence). The CDR3 loop spans 14 amino acids. Trimming cost V 5 bases and J 4 bases; bases outside gene matches: 8. The CDR3 spells CSAPLAERYNEQFF. For the CDR3, the DNA is TGCAGTGCTCCTCTAGCGGAAAGATACAATGAGCAGTTCTTC.

This clonotype was picked up many times. The genes are TRBV4-1 and TRBJ2-1; D tentatively fits TRBD1 or TRBD2 (5 bases each). V was shortened by 0 bases and J by 8 bases, with 17 bases between the two germline ends. The CDR3 totals 16 residues. CDR1 MGHRA and CDR2 YSYEKL come from the germline V gene. The CDR3 region has the DNA TGCGCCAGCAGCCAAGATCTGAGGGCTAGGGGTCATGAGCAGTTCTTC. Translating it yields CASSQDLRARGHEQFF.

The chain combines TRBV11-3 with TRBJ2-7; D gene ambiguous. CDR1 SGHNT and CDR2 YENEEA come from the germline V gene. The CDR3 totals 13 residues. V shed 1 base and J shed 3 bases, with 7 bases lying between them. The CDR3 nucleotides are TGTGCCAGCAGCTTAGCGGAAGACTACGAGCAGTACTTC. Its protein is CASSLAEDYEQYF.

This clonotype was observed at least ten times. The chain couples TRBV12-3 or TRBV12-4 to TRBJ2-7; a weak D match, TRBD1 (5 bases). Trimming removed 4 bases at V and 0 bases at J, with 7 bases between. This CDR3 region has 13 residues. The CDR3 spells CASSSGISYEQYF. CDR3 bases: TGTGCCAGCAGTTCAGGGATCTCCTACGAGCAGTACTTC.

This clonotype came up many times. For the CDR3, the DNA is TGCGCCAGCAGCCCTATCGACAGGGAGCGTGAGACCCAGTACTTC. Translated, it gives CASSPIDRERETQYF. The chain uses TRBV5-1 and TRBJ2-5; 7 bases map to TRBD1. With V trimmed by 4 bases and J by 5 bases, 11 bases remained unmatched. Germline CDR1 reads SGHRS; CDR2 reads YFSETQ. The CDR3 is made up of 15 amino acids.

This clonotype was seen at least ten times. The J gene is TRBJ1-1, the V gene TRBV5-1, with 9 bases that match TRBD1. V lost 4 bases, J lost 4 bases, and 11 bases stayed unmatched. The CDR3 length is 16 residues. Germline V gene lookup returns CDR1 SGHRS and CDR2 YFSETQ. CDR3 amino acids: CASSDGTGSFGTEAFF. The CDR3 DNA is TGCGCCAGCAGCGACGGGACAGGGAGTTTTGGCACTGAAGCTTTCTTT.

The chain carries TRBV27 and TRBJ2-1, with 9 bases lining up with TRBD2. This CDR3 contains 18 residues. V dropped 0 bases and J dropped 6; count of bases not matched to a gene: 12. In germline, CDR1 is MNHEY, CDR2 SMNVEV (reference sequence). The CDR3: CASSLSPPREGWFNEQFF. CDR3 DNA sequence: TGTGCCAGCAGTTTATCCCCCCCGCGGGAGGGCTGGTTCAATGAGCAGTTCTTC.

This clonotype has at least ten counts. V gene TRBV5-1 combines with J gene TRBJ2-1; no reliable D call. CDR3 length: 13 amino acids. Trimming pared 2 bases from V and 5 bases from J, leaving 8 bases between. Per germline, CDR1 SGHRS and CDR2 YFSETQ. In nucleotides, the CDR3 is TGCGCCAGCAGCTTCTCGCGGAACAATGAGCAGTTCTTC. Translation: CASSFSRNNEQFF.

This clonotype occurred many times. The J gene is TRBJ2-2, the V gene TRBV9; unclear D gene. V was trimmed by 0 bases and J by 3 bases, leaving 9 bases between them. This CDR3 has 15 amino acids. Germline CDR1 reads SGDLS; CDR2 reads YYNGEE. Written as DNA, the CDR3 is TGTGCCAGCAGCGTAGGAAAGCGCGACACCGGGGAGCTGTTTTTT. Protein sequence: CASSVGKRDTGELFF.

Regarding this clonotype: The junction does not match germline at one end; this may be a read error. V usage is TRBV7-9 and J usage is TRBJ2-1; 8 positions match TRBD2. The germline V gene has CDR1 SEHNR and CDR2 FQNEAQ (reference sequence). The CDR3 is 14 amino acids. The CDR3, as DNA: TGTGCCAGCAGCTTAGCACTAGCGGTTAATGAGCAGCTCTTC. It is translated as CASSLALAVNEQLF.

This clonotype was found many times. This chain connects TRBV29-1 to TRBJ2-2; 12 nucleotides line up with TRBD1. Per germline, CDR1 SQVTM and CDR2 ANQGSEA. Losses at the gene ends were 6 bases for V and 6 bases for J; bases not matched to a gene: 2. The CDR3 spans 13 residues. The CDR3 here is CSVGTGGAGELFF. The CDR3 DNA sequence: TGCAGCGTCGGGACAGGGGGCGCCGGGGAGCTGTTTTTT.

The J gene is TRBJ2-7, the V gene TRBV19; TRBD2 is a possible D gene (5 bases). V shed 3 bases and J shed 0 bases, with 9 bases lying between them. The CDR3 contains 14 residues. CDR1 and CDR2 from the germline V gene are LNHDA and SQIVND (reference sequence). The DNA of the CDR3 is TGTGCCAGTAGTATCAGGACTTCCTCCTACGAGCAGTACTTC. Translation: CASSIRTSSYEQYF. The full variable domain, rest sourced from reference TRBV19 and TRBJ2-7, is DGGITQSPKYLFRKEGQNVTLSCEQNLNHDAMYWYRQDPGQGLRLIYYSQIVNDFQKGDIAEGYSVSREKKESFPLTVTSAQKNPTAFYLCASSIRTSSYEQYFGPGTRLTVT.

This chain uses TRBV5-1 with TRBJ2-3, with D maybe TRBD2 (6 bases). Germline V gene sequence: CDR1 SGHRS, CDR2 YFSETQ. The V and J ends lost 3 bases and 6 bases respectively, with 11 bases between them. This CDR3 contains 13 residues. This chain's CDR3 is CASSYASEDTQYF. CDR3 nucleotide sequence: TGCGCCAGCAGCTACGCTAGCGAGGATACGCAGTATTTT.

The table lists this clonotype with a few counts. This chain joins TRBV3-1 and TRBJ2-7; D gene ambiguous. Looked up from germline, CDR1 is LGHDT and CDR2 is YNNKEL (reference sequence). V was shortened by 2 bases and J by 2 bases, with 16 bases between the two germline ends. CDR3 length: 16 amino acids. In DNA, the CDR3 is TGTGCCAGCAGCCAAACAGTGGGAAGGGTCGCCTACGAGCAGTACTTC. Translation gives CASSQTVGRVAYEQYF.

Many counts were recorded for this clonotype. V usage is TRBV20-1 and J usage is TRBJ2-1; TRBD2 matches at 8 bases. V lost 3 bases to trimming and J lost 4 bases; unmatched junction nucleotides: 8. The V gene's germline CDR1 is DFQATT and CDR2 SNEGSKA (reference sequence). The length of the CDR3 is 15 residues. The CDR3, as DNA: TGCAGTGCTAGTCCCCTAACTAGCGGTTACAATGAGCAGTTCTTC. Its protein is CSASPLTSGYNEQFF.

The chain employs TRBV28 and TRBJ2-7; perhaps TRBD2 as D (6 bases). The CDR3 contains 15 residues. V was cut by 5 bases and J by 2 bases, with 16 bases left in between. Germline CDR1 is MDHEN and CDR2 is SYDVKM. The CDR3 DNA sequence: TGTGCCAGCAGTCCCCCTCGGCGGGGTACCTACGAGCAGTACTTC. Translated: CASSPPRRGTYEQYF.

V is TRBV19 and J is TRBJ2-3; TRBD2 is a possible D gene (5 bases). In germline, CDR1 is LNHDA, CDR2 SQIVND (reference sequence). This CDR3 has 15 residues. V lost 1 base and J lost 4, with 12 bases in between. CDR3 DNA sequence: TGTGCCAGTAGTATAGCTCCCGGGGTGCCAGATACGCAGTATTTT. This sequence encodes CASSIAPGVPDTQYF. Combining the CDR3 with reference TRBV19 and TRBJ2-3 gives the whole variable domain DGGITQSPKYLFRKEGQNVTLSCEQNLNHDAMYWYRQDPGQGLRLIYYSQIVNDFQKGDIAEGYSVSREKKESFPLTVTSAQKNPTAFYLCASSIAPGVPDTQYFGPGTRLTVL.

This clonotype was observed many times. The gene calls are TRBV20-1 and TRBJ2-7; tentatively, D is TRBD2 (6 bases). Per the germline V gene, CDR1 is DFQATT and CDR2 is SNEGSKA (reference sequence). CDR3 length: 13 residues. V dropped 0 bases and J dropped 5 bases, with 11 bases sitting between them. CDR3 nucleotides: TGCAGTGCTAGAGATCCACCGGGGGACGAGCAGTACTTC. This codes for CSARDPPGDEQYF.

V gene TRBV20-1 combines with J gene TRBJ2-5; D call uncertain. Germline V gene lookup returns CDR1 DFQATT and CDR2 SNEGSKA (reference sequence). The CDR3 sequence is 14 residues long. V lost 3 bases and J 5 bases, leaving 16 bases between the germline ends. CDR3: CSARTPSVGETQYF. The CDR3 bases are TGCAGTGCTAGGACCCCAAGCGTTGGGGAGACCCAGTACTTC.

This clonotype was detected a few times. CDR3 residues: CASSSKGDYEQYF. In DNA form, the CDR3 reads TGCGCCAGCAGCTCTAAGGGGGACTACGAGCAGTACTTC. The chain recombines TRBV5-1 with TRBJ2-7, with D possibly matching TRBD1 (6 bases). Per the germline V gene, CDR1 is SGHRS and CDR2 is YFSETQ. The CDR3 is 13 residues long. V lost 3 bases and J 3 bases, leaving 10 bases between the germline ends. The entire variable domain, with the rest obtained from reference TRBV5-1 and TRBJ2-7, is as follows: KAGVTQTPRYLIKTRGQQVTLSCSPISGHRSVSWYQQTPGQGLQFLFEYFSETQRNKGNFPGRFSGRQFSNSRSEMNVSTLELGDSALYLCASSSKGDYEQYFGPGTRLTVT.

There are many counts of this clonotype. This chain's CDR3 is CASSLGKGATGGFF. The CDR3 DNA sequence: TGTGCCAGCAGCTTAGGGAAAGGGGCTACGGGGGGGTTCTTC. The gene calls are TRBV7-2 and TRBJ2-1; 7 positions match TRBD2. CDR1 is SGHTA and CDR2 is FQGNSA in the germline V gene. This CDR3 has 14 amino acids. V dropped 1 base and J dropped 15; count of bases not matched to a gene: 12.